Below are 23 T cell receptor beta chains sequenced from a single sample in a study of early T cells in non-severe SARS-CoV-2 infection. A single record per CDR3 protein comes from TCRdb applying MiXCR to the 5' RACE reads. This table holds 110,000 or so distinct CDR3 sequences, roughly 12% found once. The sequencing input was whole blood. The receptors were gathered from an adult who was a healthcare worker with PCR-confirmed SARS-CoV-2 infection or an uninfected control (not recorded which).

The sample holds many counts of this clonotype. The V and J genes are TRBV5-1 and TRBJ2-4; 7 bases fit TRBD2. Trimming removed 4 bases from V and 15 bases from J; junction bases left unmatched: 13. The CDR3 has 13 residues. CDR1 is SGHRS, CDR2 YFSETQ, per germline. Here the CDR3 reads CASSPDGSGPLYF. CDR3 bases: TGCGCCAGCAGCCCGGACGGTAGCGGGCCCTTGTACTTC.

This clonotype came up a few times. CDR3: CSARPSDRGNTGELFF. CDR3 sequence (DNA): TGCAGTGCTAGACCCTCTGACAGGGGGAACACCGGGGAGCTGTTTTTT. V usage is TRBV20-1 and J usage is TRBJ2-2; 8 bases match TRBD1. The CDR3 has 16 residues. Germline CDR1 is DFQATT and CDR2 is SNEGSKA (reference sequence). With V trimmed by 2 bases and J by 1 base, 6 bases remained unmatched.

This clonotype was counted only a few times. This chain joins TRBV12-3 or TRBV12-4 and TRBJ1-3; D gene uncertain. V was cut by 5 bases and J by 0 bases, with 11 bases left in between. This CDR3 spans 15 amino acids. CDR3: CASSDLINSGNTIYF. Here the CDR3 DNA reads TGTGCCAGCAGTGACCTGATTAACTCTGGAAACACCATATATTTT.

V usage is TRBV12-3 or TRBV12-4 and J usage is TRBJ2-1; 10 bases fit TRBD1. V trimming: 2 bases; J trimming: 6 bases; junction bases outside the gene matches: 4. CDR3 length: 15 residues. The CDR3 loop reads CASSLWDRGGNEQFF. As DNA, the CDR3 is TGTGCCAGCAGTTTATGGGACAGGGGTGGCAATGAGCAGTTCTTC.

This clonotype was seen many times. The V call is TRBV5-1, the J call TRBJ2-2; D is uncertain. Germline CDR1 reads SGHRS; CDR2 reads YFSETQ. The germline V and J ends were trimmed by 4 bases and 1 base, with 8 bases remaining between them. The CDR3 loop spans 14 amino acids. The CDR3 DNA sequence: TGCGCCAGCAGCGGACGACTGAACACCGGGGAGCTGTTTTTT. This sequence encodes CASSGRLNTGELFF. The whole variable domain, remainder taken from reference TRBV5-1 and TRBJ2-2, is KAGVTQTPRYLIKTRGQQVTLSCSPISGHRSVSWYQQTPGQGLQFLFEYFSETQRNKGNFPGRFSGRQFSNSRSEMNVSTLELGDSALYLCASSGRLNTGELFFGEGSRLTVL.

In its sample, this clonotype was seen many times. The J gene is TRBJ1-4, the V gene TRBV20-1; 7 bases are shared with TRBD1. The CDR3 spans 16 residues. From germline, CDR1 is DFQATT and CDR2 SNEGSKA (reference sequence). The J segment lost 5 bases and the V segment lost 5 bases, leaving 14 bases of the junction unmatched. CDR3 sequence reads: CSAEGTGEGSNEKLFF. The DNA of the CDR3 is TGCAGTGCTGAGGGAACAGGGGAAGGATCCAATGAAAAACTGTTTTTT.

The chain recombines TRBV7-8 with TRBJ2-3, with 10 bases that match TRBD2. Germline CDR1 and CDR2: SGHVS and FQNEAQ. The CDR3 consists of 17 residues. J lost 2 bases, V lost 5 bases, and 10 bases had no gene match. The CDR3 protein is CASSPHAGLAPTDTQYF. CDR3 in DNA: TGTGCCAGCAGCCCACATGCGGGACTAGCGCCCACAGATACGCAGTATTTT.

Ten or more counts support this clonotype. The chain carries TRBV29-1 and TRBJ1-1; D not certain. Trimming took 6 bases from V and 3 from J, leaving 23 bases between them. Per germline, CDR1 SQVTM and CDR2 ANQGSEA. The CDR3 spans 16 residues. The CDR3 here is CSVDGGYGMMDTEAFF. CDR3 coding DNA: TGCAGCGTGGATGGAGGTTACGGAATGATGGACACTGAAGCTTTCTTT.

This clonotype was detected only a few times. The chain employs TRBV12-3 or TRBV12-4 and TRBJ2-7; D possibly corresponds to TRBD1 (5 bases). This CDR3 spans 13 amino acids. V was trimmed by 3 bases and J by 8 bases, leaving 14 bases between them. The CDR3 reads CASSFSGKGQQYF. Written as DNA, the CDR3 is TGTGCCAGCAGTTTTAGTGGAAAGGGGCAGCAGTACTTC.

This clonotype was observed a handful of times. The rearrangement joins TRBV12-3 or TRBV12-4 to TRBJ2-7, with TRBD2 identical over 11 bases. Unmatched junction bases numbered 9, after V lost 8 bases and J lost 6 bases. The CDR3 covers 14 residues. The CDR3 loop reads CASWISGGGVEQYF. The DNA for the CDR3 is TGTGCCAGCTGGATTAGCGGGGGGGGTGTCGAGCAGTACTTC.

The table lists this clonotype with many counts. The V gene is TRBV20-1, the J gene TRBJ1-1; 7 bases fit TRBD1. There are 13 residues in the CDR3. Germline CDR1 is DFQATT and CDR2 is SNEGSKA (reference sequence). J was trimmed by 4 bases and V by 2 bases; bases with no gene match: 4. Written as DNA, the CDR3 is TGCAGTGCTAGAACAGGGGTGGTCACTGAAGCTTTCTTT. As protein: CSARTGVVTEAFF.

The CDR3 bases are TGCAGCGCTACCGAGGCGGGAGGAACCTACGAGCAGTACTTC. Its protein product is CSATEAGGTYEQYF. V and J are TRBV29-1 and TRBJ2-7, with 8 bases lining up with TRBD2. Germline V gene data show CDR1 as SQVTM and CDR2 as ANQGSEA. The CDR3 runs 14 residues. The ends lost 7 bases at V and 2 bases at J; junction bases unmatched: 10.

This clonotype was detected ten times or more. The rearrangement links TRBV7-9 to TRBJ2-3; D is uncertain. The length of the CDR3 is 12 residues. Looked up from germline, CDR1 is SEHNR and CDR2 is FQNEAQ (reference sequence). Trimming shortened V by 3 bases and J by 6 bases, and 7 bases separated the two germline ends. The CDR3: CASSLVADTQYF. In DNA, the CDR3 is TGTGCCAGCAGCTTGGTTGCGGATACGCAGTATTTT. The whole variable domain, remainder taken from reference TRBV7-9 and TRBJ2-3, is DTGVSQNPRHKITKRGQNVTFRCDPISEHNRLYWYRQTLGQGPEFLTYFQNEAQLEKSRLLSDRFSAERPKGSFSTLEIQRTEQGDSAMYLCASSLVADTQYFGPGTRLTVL.

The CDR3 DNA reads TGTGCCAGCAGTTTTTCGAGAGGGTCTGAAGCTTTCTTT. It translates to CASSFSRGSEAFF. The chain uses TRBV12-3 or TRBV12-4 and TRBJ1-1; D ambiguous. The length of the CDR3 is 13 residues. Trimming cost V 3 bases and J 6 bases, with 11 bases left between them.

This chain joins TRBV11-2 and TRBJ1-5; D gene uncertain. CDR1 and CDR2 (germline): SGHAT, FQNNGV. The CDR3 runs 16 residues. V lost 1 base to trimming and J lost 2 bases, with 12 bases between them. The CDR3 nucleotides read TGTGCCAGCAGCTTAGGCCAAGGGCGACGCAATCAGCCCCAGCATTTT. Protein product: CASSLGQGRRNQPQHF.

The sample holds many counts of this clonotype. V is TRBV7-6 and J is TRBJ1-1; D possibly corresponds to TRBD1 (6 bases). This CDR3 contains 13 residues. V gave up 6 bases and J gave up 5 bases, with 13 bases separating them. In germline, CDR1 is SGHVS, CDR2 FNYEAQ. CDR3 sequence: CASSRTQGTEAFF. CDR3 coding DNA: TGTGCCAGCAGTCGGACGCAGGGGACTGAAGCTTTCTTT.

This sequence joins TRBV5-1 and TRBJ1-2, with TRBD1 identical over 10 bases. The trim removed 2 bases at V and 2 bases at J, leaving 3 bases unmatched. Germline CDR1 SGHRS, CDR2 YFSETQ. The CDR3 extends over 15 amino acids. The DNA for the CDR3 is TGCGCCAGCAGCTTTGGGACAGGGGCGAACTATGGCTACACCTTC. Translation gives CASSFGTGANYGYTF.

This chain links TRBV5-1 with TRBJ1-2; 7 bases map to TRBD1. V was clipped by 4 bases and J by 5 bases; unmatched bases: 17. CDR1 is SGHRS and CDR2 is YFSETQ in the germline V gene. The CDR3 covers 17 residues. CDR3 coding DNA: TGCGCCAGCAGCATGCTCTCACAGGGGCTGTTTAGTTATGGCTACACCTTC. This gives the protein CASSMLSQGLFSYGYTF.

This clonotype was seen more than once but under ten times. This chain connects TRBV6-5 to TRBJ1-2; 8 bases line up with TRBD1. The germline V gene has CDR1 MNHEY and CDR2 SVGAGI. V was clipped by 5 bases and J by 2 bases; unmatched bases: 4. The CDR3 has 14 amino acids. The CDR3 loop is CASSPRTGNYGYTF. The DNA for the CDR3 is TGTGCCAGCAGTCCCCGGACAGGGAACTATGGCTACACCTTC.

The chain couples TRBV30 to TRBJ1-1; D perhaps matches TRBD1 (5 bases). Trimming cost V 2 bases and J 4 bases, with 17 bases left between them. CDR1 GTSNPN and CDR2 SVGIG come from the germline V gene (reference sequence). There are 15 residues in the CDR3. CDR3 loop: CAWSPRTARGTEAFF. CDR3 bases: TGTGCCTGGAGTCCCCGGACCGCAAGGGGCACTGAAGCTTTCTTT.

This chain uses TRBV29-1 with TRBJ2-1; TRBD2 agrees at 9 bases. V lost 6 bases to trimming and J lost 5 bases; unmatched junction nucleotides: 11. CDR1 and CDR2 from the germline V gene are SQVTM and ANQGSEA. This CDR3 has 15 residues. The CDR3 DNA sequence: TGCAGCGTCCCCCCGAGTAGCGGGGGTCACAATGAGCAGTTCTTC. This translates into CSVPPSSGGHNEQFF.

This clonotype was seen more than once but under ten times. The V call is TRBV30, the J call TRBJ2-2; TRBD1 aligns across 8 bases. The CDR3 spans 15 residues. The J segment lost 6 bases and the V segment lost 5 bases, leaving 11 bases of the junction unmatched. Germline V gene lookup returns CDR1 GTSNPN and CDR2 SVGIG (reference sequence). The CDR3 loop is CAWVGQGMRAGELFF. The CDR3 coding sequence is TGTGCCTGGGTAGGACAGGGAATGAGGGCCGGGGAGCTGTTTTTT.

The chain uses TRBV11-3 and TRBJ2-5; 7 positions agree with TRBD1. The length of the CDR3 is 15 residues. The germline V gene has CDR1 SGHNT and CDR2 YENEEA. After removal of 5 bases from V and 5 bases from J, the junction contained 11 bases not matched to a gene. DNA of the CDR3: TGTGCCAGCAGCCTGGCGAAAGGGGGCGTTGAGACCCAGTACTTC. Translating gives CASSLAKGGVETQYF.